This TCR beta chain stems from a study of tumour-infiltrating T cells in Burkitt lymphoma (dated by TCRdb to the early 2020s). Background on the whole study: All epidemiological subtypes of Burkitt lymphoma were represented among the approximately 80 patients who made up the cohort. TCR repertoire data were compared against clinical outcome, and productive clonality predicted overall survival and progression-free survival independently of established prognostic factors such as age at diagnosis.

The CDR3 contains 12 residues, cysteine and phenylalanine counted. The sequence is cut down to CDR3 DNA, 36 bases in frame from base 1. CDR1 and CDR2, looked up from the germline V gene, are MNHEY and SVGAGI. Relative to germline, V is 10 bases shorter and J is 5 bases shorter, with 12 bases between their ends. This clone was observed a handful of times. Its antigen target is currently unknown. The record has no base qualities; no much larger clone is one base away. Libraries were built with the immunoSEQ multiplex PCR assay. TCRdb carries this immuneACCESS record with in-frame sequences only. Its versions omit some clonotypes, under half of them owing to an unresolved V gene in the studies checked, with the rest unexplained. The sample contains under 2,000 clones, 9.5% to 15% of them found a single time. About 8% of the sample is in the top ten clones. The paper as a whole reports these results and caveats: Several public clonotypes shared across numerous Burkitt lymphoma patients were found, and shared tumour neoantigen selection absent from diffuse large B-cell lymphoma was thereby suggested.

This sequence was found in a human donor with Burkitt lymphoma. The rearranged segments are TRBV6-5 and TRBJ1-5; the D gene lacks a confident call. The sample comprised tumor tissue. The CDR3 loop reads CANGPKYQPQHF. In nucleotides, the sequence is TGTGCCAACGGTCCCAAGTATCAGCCCCAGCATTTT.